There are many counts of the clone carrying this TCR beta chain. Its antigen is undetermined. This sample was included in a study of beta chain features in type 1 diabetes. On the study more broadly: Sorted cells, 107,917,701 in number, were examined across all samples.

Findings of the study overall: Fewer insertions but more deletions were seen at VDJ junctions in type 1 diabetes patients. Type 1 diabetes patients showed a moderate but significant shortening of TCRB CDR3s in all four CD4+ subsets.

The germline V and J ends were trimmed by 5 bases and 2 bases, with 16 bases remaining between them. The length of the CDR3 is 15 residues. Germline V gene sequence: CDR1 MNHEY, CDR2 SMNVEV (reference sequence). The entirety of the isolated RNA underwent reverse transcription, so expressed TCRB transcripts were sequenced. This table comes from immunoSEQ multiplex PCR, and its TCRdb copy is limited to in-frame clones, with some not included. The table shows about 240,000 clones, with 27% occurring only once. In all sorted populations, purity surpassed 98%. This TCR was sampled from a man under 40 in good health. The sequencing input was central memory CD4+ T cells from blood. V gene TRBV27 combines with J gene TRBJ2-7; possible D gene TRBD1, 6 bases. The CDR3: CASSIPDRRPYEQYF. The CDR3 DNA reads as TGTGCCAGCAGTATTCCAGACAGGCGCCCCTACGAGCAGTACTTC.